Included here is one T cell receptor beta chain sequence, with context. The sample contains more than one DNA sequence encoding this CDR3. This specimen belongs to a study of blood T cell repertoires in COVID-19. Study details: COVID-19 samples, acute and convalescent, were from the United States, Italy and Spain. In each case, the material was cDNA or gDNA derived from T cells, B-cell-depleted T cells, or PBMCs.

In the study's own analysis: By means of reference gene primer amplification, nucleated cell counts were estimated. The data were produced by immunoSEQ multiplex PCR, yet TCRdb's version contains in-frame clones alone and is incomplete. The V and J calls and clone size are taken from that table; D and trimming were inferred from the DNA. The sample shows fewer than 350,000 clones, roughly 90% of them seen only once. Exposed volunteers were people who met a COVID-19 case within 2 weeks before study entry. This sequence originates from a woman aged 25 to 39 who had been exposed to COVID-19. Sequencing was carried out using PBMCs or T cells enriched from blood (not recorded which).

In DNA form, the CDR3 reads TGTGCCAGTAGTATTGGAGCGACTAATGAAAAACTGTTTTTT. Encoded protein: CASSIGATNEKLFF. V gene TRBV19 combines with J gene TRBJ1-4; no firm D call. With 3 bases removed from V and 2 bases from J, the gap between germline ends came to 7 bases. Germline V gene sequence: CDR1 LNHDA, CDR2 SQIVND (reference sequence). This CDR3 has 14 residues.